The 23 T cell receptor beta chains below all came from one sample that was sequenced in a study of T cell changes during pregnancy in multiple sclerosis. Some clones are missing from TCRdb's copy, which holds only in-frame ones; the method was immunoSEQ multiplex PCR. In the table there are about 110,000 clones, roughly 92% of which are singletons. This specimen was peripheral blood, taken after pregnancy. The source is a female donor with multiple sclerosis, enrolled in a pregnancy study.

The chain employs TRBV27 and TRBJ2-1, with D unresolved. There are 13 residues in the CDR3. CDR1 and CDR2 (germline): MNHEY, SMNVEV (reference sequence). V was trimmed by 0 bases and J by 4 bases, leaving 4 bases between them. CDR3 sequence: CASSLSLYNEQFF. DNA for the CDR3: TGTGCCAGCAGTTTATCTCTGTACAATGAGCAGTTCTTC.

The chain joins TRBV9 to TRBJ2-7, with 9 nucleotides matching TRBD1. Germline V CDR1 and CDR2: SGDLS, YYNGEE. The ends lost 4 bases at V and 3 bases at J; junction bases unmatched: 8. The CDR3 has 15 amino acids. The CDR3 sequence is CASSPRDRALYEQYF. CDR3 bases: TGTGCCAGCAGCCCTCGGGACAGGGCGCTCTACGAGCAGTACTTC.

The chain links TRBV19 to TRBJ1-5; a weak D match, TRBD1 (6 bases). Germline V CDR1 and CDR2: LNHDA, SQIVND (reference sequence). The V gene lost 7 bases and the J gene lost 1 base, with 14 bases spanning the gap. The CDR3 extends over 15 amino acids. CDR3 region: CASMGTTGSNQPQHF. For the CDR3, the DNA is TGTGCCAGTATGGGGACAACGGGGAGCAATCAGCCCCAGCATTTT.

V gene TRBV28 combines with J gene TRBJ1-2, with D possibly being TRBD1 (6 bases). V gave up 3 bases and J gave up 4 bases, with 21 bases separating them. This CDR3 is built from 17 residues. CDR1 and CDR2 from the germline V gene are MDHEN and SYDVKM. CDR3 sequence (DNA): TGTGCCAGCAGTTTGATAGTAAGCCAGGGGTCTCCCTATGGCTACACCTTC. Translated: CASSLIVSQGSPYGYTF.

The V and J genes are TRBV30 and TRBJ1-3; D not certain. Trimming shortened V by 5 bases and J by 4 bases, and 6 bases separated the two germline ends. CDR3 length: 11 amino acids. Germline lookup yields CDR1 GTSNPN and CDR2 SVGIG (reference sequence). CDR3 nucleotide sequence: TGTGCCTGGGGCCCAGGAAACACCATATATTTT. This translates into CAWGPGNTIYF.

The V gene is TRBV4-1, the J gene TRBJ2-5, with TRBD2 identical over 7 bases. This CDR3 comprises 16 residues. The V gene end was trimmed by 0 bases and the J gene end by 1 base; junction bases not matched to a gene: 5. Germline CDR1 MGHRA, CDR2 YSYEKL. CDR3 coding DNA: TGCGCCAGCAGCCAAGATAGGAGCGGGGCCCAAGAGACCCAGTACTTC. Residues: CASSQDRSGAQETQYF.

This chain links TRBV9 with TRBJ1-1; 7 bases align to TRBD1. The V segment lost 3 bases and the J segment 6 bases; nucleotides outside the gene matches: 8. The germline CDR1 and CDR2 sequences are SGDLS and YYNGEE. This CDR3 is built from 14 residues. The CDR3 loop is CASSATGRGAEAFF. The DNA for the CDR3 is TGTGCCAGCAGCGCGACAGGGAGAGGCGCTGAAGCTTTCTTT.

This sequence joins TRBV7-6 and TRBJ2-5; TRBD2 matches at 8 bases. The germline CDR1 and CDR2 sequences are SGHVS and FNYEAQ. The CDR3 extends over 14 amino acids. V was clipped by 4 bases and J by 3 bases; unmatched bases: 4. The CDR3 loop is CASSWAGGKETQYF. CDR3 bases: TGTGCCAGCAGCTGGGCGGGGGGTAAAGAGACCCAGTACTTC.

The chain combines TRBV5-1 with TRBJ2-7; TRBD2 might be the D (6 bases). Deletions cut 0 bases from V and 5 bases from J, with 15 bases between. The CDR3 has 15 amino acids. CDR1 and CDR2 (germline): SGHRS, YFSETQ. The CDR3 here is CASSLAGGVLDEQYF. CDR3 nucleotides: TGCGCCAGCAGCTTGGCAGGCGGGGTCCTAGACGAGCAGTACTTC.

The CDR3 reads CASSSPRIPSGGTEAFF. The CDR3 DNA follows: TGTGCCAGTAGTTCTCCCCGGATTCCCTCAGGGGGCACTGAAGCTTTCTTT. This chain joins TRBV19 and TRBJ1-1, with 7 nucleotides matching TRBD1. The CDR3 totals 17 residues. Trimming removed 5 bases from V and 4 bases from J; junction bases left unmatched: 16. Germline assignment: CDR1 LNHDA and CDR2 SQIVND (reference sequence).

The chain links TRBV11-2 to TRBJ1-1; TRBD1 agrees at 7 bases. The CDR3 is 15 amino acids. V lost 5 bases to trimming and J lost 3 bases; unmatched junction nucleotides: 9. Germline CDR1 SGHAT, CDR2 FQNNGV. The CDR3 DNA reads TGTGCCAGCAGCCTTCTGCTGACAGGGTACACTGAAGCTTTCTTT. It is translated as CASSLLLTGYTEAFF.

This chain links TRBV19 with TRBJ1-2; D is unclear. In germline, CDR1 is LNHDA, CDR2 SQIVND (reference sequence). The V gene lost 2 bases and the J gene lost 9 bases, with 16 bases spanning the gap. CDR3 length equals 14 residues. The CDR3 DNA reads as TGTGCCAGTAGTATAAGGATCGGTCCGGGGAGCTACACCTTC. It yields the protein CASSIRIGPGSYTF.

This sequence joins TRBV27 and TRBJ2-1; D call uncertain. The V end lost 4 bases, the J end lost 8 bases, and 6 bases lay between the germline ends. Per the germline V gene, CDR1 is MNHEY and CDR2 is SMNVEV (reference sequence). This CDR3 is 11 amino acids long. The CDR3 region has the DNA TGTGCCAGCAGTTCGCCGGATGAGCAGTTCTTC. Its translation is CASSSPDEQFF.

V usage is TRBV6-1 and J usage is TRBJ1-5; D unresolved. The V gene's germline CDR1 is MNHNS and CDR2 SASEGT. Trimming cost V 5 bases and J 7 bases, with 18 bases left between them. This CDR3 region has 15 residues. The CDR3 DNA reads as TGTGCCAGCAGTAAACCCCGACCCTCGGGGCAGCCCCAGCATTTT. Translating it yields CASSKPRPSGQPQHF.

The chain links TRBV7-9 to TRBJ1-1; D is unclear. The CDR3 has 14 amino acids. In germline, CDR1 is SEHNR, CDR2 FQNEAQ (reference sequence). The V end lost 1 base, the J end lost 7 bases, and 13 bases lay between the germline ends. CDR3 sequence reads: CASSLEAGKGEAFF. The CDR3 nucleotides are TGTGCCAGCAGCTTAGAGGCGGGGAAGGGTGAAGCTTTCTTT.

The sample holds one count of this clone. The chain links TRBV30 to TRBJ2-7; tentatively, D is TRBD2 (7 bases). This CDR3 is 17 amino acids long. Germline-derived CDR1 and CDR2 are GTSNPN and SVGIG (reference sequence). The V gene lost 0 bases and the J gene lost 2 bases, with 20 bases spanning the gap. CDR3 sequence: CAWSVWGGGLLPYEQYF. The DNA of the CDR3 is TGTGCCTGGAGTGTTTGGGGAGGGGGGCTACTCCCCTACGAGCAGTACTTC.

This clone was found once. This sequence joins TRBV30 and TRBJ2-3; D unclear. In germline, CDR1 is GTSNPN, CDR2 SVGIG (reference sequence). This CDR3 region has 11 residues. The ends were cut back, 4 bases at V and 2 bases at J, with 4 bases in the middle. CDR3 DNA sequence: TGTGCCTGGACCCACACAGATACGCAGTATTTT. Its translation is CAWTHTDTQYF.

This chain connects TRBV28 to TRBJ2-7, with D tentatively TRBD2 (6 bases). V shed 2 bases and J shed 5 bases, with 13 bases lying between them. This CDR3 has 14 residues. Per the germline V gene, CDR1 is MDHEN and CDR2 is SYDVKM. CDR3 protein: CASSLTGVNDEQYF. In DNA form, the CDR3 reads TGTGCCAGCAGTTTAACGGGAGTTAACGACGAGCAGTACTTC.

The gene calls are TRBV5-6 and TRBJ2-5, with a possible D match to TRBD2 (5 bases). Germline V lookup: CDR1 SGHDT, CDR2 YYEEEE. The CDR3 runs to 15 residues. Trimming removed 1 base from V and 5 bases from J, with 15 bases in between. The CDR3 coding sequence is TGTGCCAGCAGCTTGAGTGCGGGCCTCGGGGAGACCCAGTACTTC. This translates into CASSLSAGLGETQYF.

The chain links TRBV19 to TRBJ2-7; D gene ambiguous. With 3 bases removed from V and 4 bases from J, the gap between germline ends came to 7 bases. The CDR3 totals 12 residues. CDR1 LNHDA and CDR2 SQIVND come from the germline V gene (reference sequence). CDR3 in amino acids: CASSMRGYEQYF. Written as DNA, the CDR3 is TGTGCCAGTAGTATGCGAGGTTACGAGCAGTACTTC.

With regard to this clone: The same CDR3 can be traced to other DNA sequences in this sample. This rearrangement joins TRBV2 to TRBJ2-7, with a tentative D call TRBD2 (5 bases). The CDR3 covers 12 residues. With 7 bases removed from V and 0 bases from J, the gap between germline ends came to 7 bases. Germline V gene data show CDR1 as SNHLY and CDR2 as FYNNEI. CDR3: CASNRGSYEQYF. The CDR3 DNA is TGTGCCAGCAACCGGGGCTCCTACGAGCAGTACTTC.

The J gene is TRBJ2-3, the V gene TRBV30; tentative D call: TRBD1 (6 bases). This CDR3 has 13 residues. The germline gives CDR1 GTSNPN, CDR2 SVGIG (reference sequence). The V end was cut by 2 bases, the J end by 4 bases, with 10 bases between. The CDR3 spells CAWSSRGADTQYF. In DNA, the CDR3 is TGTGCCTGGAGTTCCAGGGGAGCAGATACGCAGTATTTT.

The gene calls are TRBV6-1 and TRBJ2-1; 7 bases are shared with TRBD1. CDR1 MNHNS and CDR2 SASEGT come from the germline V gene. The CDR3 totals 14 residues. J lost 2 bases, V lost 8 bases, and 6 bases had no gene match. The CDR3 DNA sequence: TGTGCCAGCGTCCGGGACAGAACCTACAATGAGCAGTTCTTC. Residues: CASVRDRTYNEQFF.